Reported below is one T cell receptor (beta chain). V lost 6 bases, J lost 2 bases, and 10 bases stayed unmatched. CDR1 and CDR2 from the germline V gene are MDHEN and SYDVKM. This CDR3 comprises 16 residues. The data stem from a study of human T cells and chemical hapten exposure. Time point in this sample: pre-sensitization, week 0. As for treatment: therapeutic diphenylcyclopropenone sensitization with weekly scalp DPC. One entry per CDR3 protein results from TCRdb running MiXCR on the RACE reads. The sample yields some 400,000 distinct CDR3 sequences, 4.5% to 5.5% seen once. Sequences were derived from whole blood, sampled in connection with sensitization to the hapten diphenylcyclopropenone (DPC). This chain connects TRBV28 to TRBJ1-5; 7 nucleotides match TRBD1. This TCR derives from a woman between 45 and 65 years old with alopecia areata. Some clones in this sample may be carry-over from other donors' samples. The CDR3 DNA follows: TGTGCCAGCAGCCCGGGGACAGTATACCGCAATCAGCCCCAGCATTTT. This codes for CASSPGTVYRNQPQHF.